There are a few counts of the clone carrying this TCR beta chain. The antigen remains undetermined. Time point in this sample: patch test 3, about 24 weeks after DPC sensitization. Noted treatment: therapeutic diphenylcyclopropenone sensitization with weekly scalp DPC. CDR3 length: 15 amino acids. Per the germline V gene, CDR1 is SGHNT and CDR2 is YENEEA. Unmatched junction bases numbered 9, after V lost 5 bases and J lost 5 bases. This sample was taken from a study of human T cells and chemical hapten exposure. About the research overall: Patch tests put 0.01% DPC on the upper back, and the results were checked at 6 days.

Original processing methods: Between about 20,000 and 690,600 TCRs appeared in each sample, and the median stood at 95,638. TCRdb called the RACE reads again in MiXCR, with one record for every CDR3 protein. TCRdb, rather than the study authors, made the V and J calls. Here the sample spans roughly 100,000 distinct CDR3 sequences, less than 35% being singletons. Findings and limits, study-wide: With alopecia, donors may have immune responses unlike healthy people's. TCRs exceeding 1 in 1000 frequency stayed unchanged with DPC sensitization.

This clonotype was sampled from a man in his forties with alopecia areata. Some clones in this sample may be carry-over from other donors' samples. The sequencing here drew on whole blood, taken in connection with sensitization to the hapten diphenylcyclopropenone (DPC). The V and J genes are TRBV11-3 and TRBJ2-1; 7 bases are shared with TRBD2. CDR3: CASSPGGLADNEQFF. The CDR3 DNA reads as TGTGCCAGCAGCCCAGGAGGGCTAGCGGACAATGAGCAGTTCTTC.